This TCR beta chain originates from a study of control samples from healthy donors and cancer patients. Only in-frame clones appear in the TCRdb table, and some are missing; sequencing was by immunoSEQ multiplex PCR. The profile shows about 130,000 clones, about 92% of them singletons. This clone was picked up a small number of times. Germline lookup yields CDR1 LNHDA and CDR2 SQIVND (reference sequence). The trim removed 5 bases at V and 3 bases at J, leaving 11 bases unmatched. The CDR3 has 16 amino acids. The TCR was taken from a man aged 50 or older with head and neck cancer. The sample consisted of PBMCs. The chain recombines TRBV19 with TRBJ2-7; 9 bases align to TRBD1. The CDR3 protein is CASSGVTGTGSYEQYF. The CDR3 bases are TGTGCCAGTAGTGGGGTTACCGGGACAGGGAGCTACGAGCAGTACTTC.